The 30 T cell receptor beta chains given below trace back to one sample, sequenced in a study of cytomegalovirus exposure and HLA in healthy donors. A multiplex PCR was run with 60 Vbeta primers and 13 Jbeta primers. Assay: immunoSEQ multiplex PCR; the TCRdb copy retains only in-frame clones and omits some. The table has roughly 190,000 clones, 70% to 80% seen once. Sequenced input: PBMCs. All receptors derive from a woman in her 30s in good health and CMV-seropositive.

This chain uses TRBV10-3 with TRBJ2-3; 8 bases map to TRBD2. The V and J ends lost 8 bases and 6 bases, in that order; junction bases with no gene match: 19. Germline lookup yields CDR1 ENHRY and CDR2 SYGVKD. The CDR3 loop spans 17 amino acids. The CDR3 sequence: CAIGGSGRAEVADTQYF. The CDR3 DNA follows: TGTGCCATCGGTGGCTCCGGGAGGGCCGAAGTCGCGGATACGCAGTATTTT.

The CDR3 loop is CAISGRDRGVYEQYF. In DNA form, the CDR3 reads TGTGCCATCTCAGGCCGGGACAGGGGAGTTTACGAGCAGTACTTC. The rearrangement uses TRBV10-3 and TRBJ2-7; 10 nucleotides align to TRBD1. CDR1 is ENHRY and CDR2 is SYGVKD in the germline V gene. This CDR3 is 15 amino acids long. The junction had 11 bases not matched to a gene; V was cut back by 8 bases and J by 4 bases.

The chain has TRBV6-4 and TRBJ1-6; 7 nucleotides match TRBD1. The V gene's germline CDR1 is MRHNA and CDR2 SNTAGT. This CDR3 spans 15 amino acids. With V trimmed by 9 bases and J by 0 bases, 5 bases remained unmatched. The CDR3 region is CARTGYLSYNSPLHF. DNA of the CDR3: TGTGCCAGGACAGGGTACCTCTCCTATAATTCACCCCTCCACTTT.

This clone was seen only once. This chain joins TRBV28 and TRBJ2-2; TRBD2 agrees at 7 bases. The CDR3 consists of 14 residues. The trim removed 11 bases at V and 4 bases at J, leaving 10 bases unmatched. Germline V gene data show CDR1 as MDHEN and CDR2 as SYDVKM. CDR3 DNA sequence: TGTGCCGCAATGCGGGAGAGGGGCACCGGGGAGCTGTTTTTT. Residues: CAAMRERGTGELFF. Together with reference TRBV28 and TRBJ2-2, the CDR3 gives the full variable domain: DVKVTQSSRYLVKRTGEKVFLECVQDMDHENMFWYRQDPGLGLRLIYFSYDVKMKEKGDIPEGYSVSREKKERFSLILESASTNQTSMYLCAAMRERGTGELFFGEGSRLTVL.

CDR3 protein: CASSIRGSSYEQYF. CDR3 bases: TGTGCCAGTAGTATACGGGGGAGCTCCTACGAGCAGTACTTC. The chain has TRBV19 and TRBJ2-7, with a possible D match to TRBD2 (6 bases). The germline V gene encodes CDR1 LNHDA and CDR2 SQIVND (reference sequence). V was shortened by 2 bases and J by 0 bases, with 8 bases between the two germline ends. This CDR3 comprises 14 residues.

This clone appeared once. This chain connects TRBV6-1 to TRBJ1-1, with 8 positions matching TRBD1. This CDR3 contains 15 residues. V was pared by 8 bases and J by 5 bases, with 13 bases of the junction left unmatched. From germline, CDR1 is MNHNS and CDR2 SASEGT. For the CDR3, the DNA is TGTGCCAGCCTCTCCCCGGACAGGGTCAAGACTGAAGCTTTCTTT. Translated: CASLSPDRVKTEAFF.

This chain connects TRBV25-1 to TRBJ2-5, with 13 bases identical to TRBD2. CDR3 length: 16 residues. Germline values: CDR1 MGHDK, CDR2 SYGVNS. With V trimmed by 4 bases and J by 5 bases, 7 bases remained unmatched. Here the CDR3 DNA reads TGTGCCAGCAGTGGTTGGACTAGCGGGAGAAAGGAGACCCAGTACTTC. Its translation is CASSGWTSGRKETQYF. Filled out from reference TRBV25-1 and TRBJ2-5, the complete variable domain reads EADIYQTPRYLVIGTGKKITLECSQTMGHDKMYWYQQDPGMELHLIHYSYGVNSTEKGDLSSESTVSRIRTEHFPLTLESARPSHTSQYLCASSGWTSGRKETQYFGPGTRLLVL.

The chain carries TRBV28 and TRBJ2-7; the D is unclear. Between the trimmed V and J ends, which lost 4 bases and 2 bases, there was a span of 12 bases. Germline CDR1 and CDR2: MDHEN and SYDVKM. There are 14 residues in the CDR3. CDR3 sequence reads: CASSSITVPYEQYF. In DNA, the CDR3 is TGTGCCAGCAGTTCTATCACGGTCCCCTACGAGCAGTACTTC.

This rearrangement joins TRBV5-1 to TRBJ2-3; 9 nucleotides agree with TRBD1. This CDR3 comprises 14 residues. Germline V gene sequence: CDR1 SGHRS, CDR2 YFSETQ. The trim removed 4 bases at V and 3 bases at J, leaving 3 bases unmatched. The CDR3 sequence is CASSPDRGTDTQYF. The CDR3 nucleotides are TGCGCCAGCAGCCCCGACAGGGGGACAGATACGCAGTATTTT. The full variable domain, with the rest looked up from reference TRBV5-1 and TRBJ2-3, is KAGVTQTPRYLIKTRGQQVTLSCSPISGHRSVSWYQQTPGQGLQFLFEYFSETQRNKGNFPGRFSGRQFSNSRSEMNVSTLELGDSALYLCASSPDRGTDTQYFGPGTRLTVL.

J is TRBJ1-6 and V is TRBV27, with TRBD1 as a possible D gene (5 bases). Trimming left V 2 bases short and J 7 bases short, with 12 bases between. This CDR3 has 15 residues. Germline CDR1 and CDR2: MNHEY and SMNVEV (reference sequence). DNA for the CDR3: TGTGCCAGCAGTTTAGTGCGGGGCAGAAATTCACCCCTCCACTTT. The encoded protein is CASSLVRGRNSPLHF.

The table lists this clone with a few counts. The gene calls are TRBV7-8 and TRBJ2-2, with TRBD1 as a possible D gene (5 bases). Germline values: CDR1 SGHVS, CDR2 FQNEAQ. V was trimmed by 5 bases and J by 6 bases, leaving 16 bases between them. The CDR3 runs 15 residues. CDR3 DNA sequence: TGTGCCAGCAGCAACAGAGCGCAGGGTTCCGGGGAGCTGTTTTTT. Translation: CASSNRAQGSGELFF.

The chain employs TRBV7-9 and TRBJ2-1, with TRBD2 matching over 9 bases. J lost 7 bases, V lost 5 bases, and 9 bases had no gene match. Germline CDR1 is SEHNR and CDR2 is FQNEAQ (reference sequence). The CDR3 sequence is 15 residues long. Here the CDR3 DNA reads TGTGCCAGCAGCCTTATGAGCGGGGGGAGAAATGAGCAGTTCTTC. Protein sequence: CASSLMSGGRNEQFF. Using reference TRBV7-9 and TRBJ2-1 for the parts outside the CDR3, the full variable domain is DTGVSQNPRHKITKRGQNVTFRCDPISEHNRLYWYRQTLGQGPEFLTYFQNEAQLEKSRLLSDRFSAERPKGSFSTLEIQRTEQGDSAMYLCASSLMSGGRNEQFFGPGTRLTVL.

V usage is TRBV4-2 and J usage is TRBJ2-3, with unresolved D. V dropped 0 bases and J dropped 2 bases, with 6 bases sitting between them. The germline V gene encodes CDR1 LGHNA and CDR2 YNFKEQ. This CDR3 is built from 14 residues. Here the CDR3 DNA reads TGTGCCAGCAGCCAAGACCGGTTCACAGATACGCAGTATTTT. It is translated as CASSQDRFTDTQYF.

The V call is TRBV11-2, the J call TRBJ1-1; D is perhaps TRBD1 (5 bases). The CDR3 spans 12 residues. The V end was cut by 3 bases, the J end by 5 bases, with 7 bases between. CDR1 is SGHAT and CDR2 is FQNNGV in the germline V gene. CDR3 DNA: TGTGCCAGCAGCTTTGGGGGGACTGAAGCTTTCTTT. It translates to CASSFGGTEAFF.

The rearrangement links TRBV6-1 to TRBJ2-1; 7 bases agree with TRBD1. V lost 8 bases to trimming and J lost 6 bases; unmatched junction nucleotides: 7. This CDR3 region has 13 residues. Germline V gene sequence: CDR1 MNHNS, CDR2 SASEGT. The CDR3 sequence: CASGTVFFNEQFF. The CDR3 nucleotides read TGTGCCAGCGGGACAGTCTTCTTCAATGAGCAGTTCTTC.

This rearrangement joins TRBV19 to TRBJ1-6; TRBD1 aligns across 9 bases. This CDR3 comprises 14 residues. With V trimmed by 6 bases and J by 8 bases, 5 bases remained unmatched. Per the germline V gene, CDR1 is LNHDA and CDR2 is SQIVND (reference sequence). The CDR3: CASRPDRGYSPLHF. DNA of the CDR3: TGTGCCAGTAGGCCGGACAGGGGTTATTCACCCCTCCACTTT.

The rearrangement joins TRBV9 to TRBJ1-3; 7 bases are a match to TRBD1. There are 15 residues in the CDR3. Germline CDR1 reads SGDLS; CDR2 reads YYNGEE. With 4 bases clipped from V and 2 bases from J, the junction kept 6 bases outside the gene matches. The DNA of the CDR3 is TGTGCCAGCAGCCTCACCGACAGGGCTGGAAACACCATATATTTT. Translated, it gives CASSLTDRAGNTIYF.

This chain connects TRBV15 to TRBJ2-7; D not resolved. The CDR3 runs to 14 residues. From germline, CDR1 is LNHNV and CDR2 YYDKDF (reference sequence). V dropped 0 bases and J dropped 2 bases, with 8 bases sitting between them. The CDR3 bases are TGTGCCACCAGCAGAGATCGCGGCCCCTACGAGCAGTACTTC. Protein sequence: CATSRDRGPYEQYF.

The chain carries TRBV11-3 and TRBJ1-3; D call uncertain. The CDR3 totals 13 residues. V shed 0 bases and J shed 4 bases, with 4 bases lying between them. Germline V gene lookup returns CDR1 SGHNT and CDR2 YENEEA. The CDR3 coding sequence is TGTGCCAGCAGCTTAGATCGGGGAAACACCATATATTTT. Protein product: CASSLDRGNTIYF.

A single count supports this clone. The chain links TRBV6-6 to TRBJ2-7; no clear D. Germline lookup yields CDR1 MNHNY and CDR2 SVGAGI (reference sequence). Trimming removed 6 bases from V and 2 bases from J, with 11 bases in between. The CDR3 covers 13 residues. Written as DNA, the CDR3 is TGTGCCAGCAGCTCTACCGCCCCCTACGAGCAGTACTTC. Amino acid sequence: CASSSTAPYEQYF.

CDR3 bases: TGTGCCTGGGCCCGCGGGACAGGGACTGAAGCTTTCTTT. Translated: CAWARGTGTEAFF. The chain carries TRBV30 and TRBJ1-1, with 9 bases lining up with TRBD1. The CDR3 length is 13 residues. Losses at the gene ends were 5 bases for V and 5 bases for J; bases not matched to a gene: 6. CDR1 GTSNPN and CDR2 SVGIG come from the germline V gene (reference sequence).

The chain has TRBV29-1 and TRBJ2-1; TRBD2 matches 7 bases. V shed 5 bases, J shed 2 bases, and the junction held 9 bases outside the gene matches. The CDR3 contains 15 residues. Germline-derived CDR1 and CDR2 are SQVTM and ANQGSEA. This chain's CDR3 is CSVTRGLVPYNEQFF. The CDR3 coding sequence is TGCAGCGTTACCCGCGGACTAGTCCCCTACAATGAGCAGTTCTTC.

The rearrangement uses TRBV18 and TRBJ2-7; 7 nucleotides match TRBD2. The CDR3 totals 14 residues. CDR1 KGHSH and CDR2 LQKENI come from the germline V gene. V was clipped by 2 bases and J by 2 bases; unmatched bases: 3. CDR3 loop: CASSPGAGTYEQYF. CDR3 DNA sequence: TGTGCCAGCTCACCAGGAGCGGGGACCTACGAGCAGTACTTC.

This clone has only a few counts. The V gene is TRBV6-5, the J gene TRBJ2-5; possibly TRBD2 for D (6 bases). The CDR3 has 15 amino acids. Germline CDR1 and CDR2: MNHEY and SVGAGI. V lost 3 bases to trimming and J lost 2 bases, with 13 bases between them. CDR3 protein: CASSYSWRAQETQYF. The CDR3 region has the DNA TGTGCCAGCAGTTATTCCTGGAGGGCTCAAGAGACCCAGTACTTC.

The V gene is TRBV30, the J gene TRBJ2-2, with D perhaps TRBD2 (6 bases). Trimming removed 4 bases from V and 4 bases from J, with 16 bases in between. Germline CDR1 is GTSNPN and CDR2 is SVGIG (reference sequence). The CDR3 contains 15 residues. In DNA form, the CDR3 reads TGTGCCTGGATCATTACTCGGGAGTCCACCGGGGAGCTGTTTTTT. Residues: CAWIITRESTGELFF.

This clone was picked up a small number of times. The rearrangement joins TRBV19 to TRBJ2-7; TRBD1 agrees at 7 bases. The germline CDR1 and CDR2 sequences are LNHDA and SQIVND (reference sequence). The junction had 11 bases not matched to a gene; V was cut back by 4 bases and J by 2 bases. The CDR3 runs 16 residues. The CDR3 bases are TGTGCCAGTAGTAGGAAAAGGGGGCGACCTCCCTACGAGCAGTACTTC. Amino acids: CASSRKRGRPPYEQYF.

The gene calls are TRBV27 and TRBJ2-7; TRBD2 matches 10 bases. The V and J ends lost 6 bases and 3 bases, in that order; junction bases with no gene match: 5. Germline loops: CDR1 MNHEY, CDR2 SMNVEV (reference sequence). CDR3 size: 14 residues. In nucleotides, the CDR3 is TGTGCCAGCAGGAGGACTAGCGGACACTACGAGCAGTACTTC. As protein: CASRRTSGHYEQYF.

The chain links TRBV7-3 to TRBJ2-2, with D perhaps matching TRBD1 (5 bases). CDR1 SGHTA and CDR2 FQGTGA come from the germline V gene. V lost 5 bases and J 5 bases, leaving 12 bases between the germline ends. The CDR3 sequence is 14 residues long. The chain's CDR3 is CASSAGHQTGELFF. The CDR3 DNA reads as TGTGCCAGCAGCGCAGGACACCAAACCGGGGAGCTGTTTTTT.

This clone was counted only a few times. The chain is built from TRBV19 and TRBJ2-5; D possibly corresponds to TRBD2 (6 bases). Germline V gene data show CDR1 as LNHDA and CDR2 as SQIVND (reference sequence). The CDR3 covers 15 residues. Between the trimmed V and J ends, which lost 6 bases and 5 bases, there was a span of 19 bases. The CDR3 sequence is CASRLGAGPRETQYF. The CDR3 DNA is TGTGCCAGTAGGCTCGGTGCGGGGCCGAGGGAGACCCAGTACTTC.

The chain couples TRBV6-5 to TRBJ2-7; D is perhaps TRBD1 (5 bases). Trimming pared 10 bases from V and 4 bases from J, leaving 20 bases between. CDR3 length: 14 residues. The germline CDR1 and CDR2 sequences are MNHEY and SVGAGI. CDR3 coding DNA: TGTGCCACCATGCCCTTAGGGGTTCCTTACGAGCAGTACTTC. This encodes CATMPLGVPYEQYF.